A selection of T cell receptor beta chains follows, all from one sample in a study of OX40 agonist ivuxolimab in advanced cancers. The assay was immunoSEQ multiplex PCR, and TCRdb's table has in-frame clones only and misses some. In the table there are about 100,000 clones, more than 85% of which are singletons. The starting material was CD4+ or CD8+ T cells sorted from blood, obtained in a trial of the OX40 agonist ivuxolimab. These TCRs come from an adult with an advanced solid tumor such as melanoma, head and neck, liver or kidney cancer. The CDR3 runs from the conserved cysteine through the conserved F or W. D genes are given only for firm matches. Clone size is given for some rows only: seen once, a few or many times, or a class if the clone is expanded.

clone size: .; D gene: TRBD2; V gene: TRBV29-1; CDR3 length: 18; J gene: TRBJ2-1; CDR3 DNA: TGCAGCGTCCCACGGGCGGGAGGAATCGCTTCGACCTACAATGAGCAGTTCTTC; CDR3 protein: CSVPRAGGIASTYNEQFF
clone size: .; D gene: TRBD1; V gene: TRBV5-5; CDR3 length: 15; J gene: TRBJ2-1; CDR3 DNA: TGTGCCAGCAGCCTGTCAGGGACAGCTTACAATGAGCAGTTCTTC; CDR3 protein: CASSLSGTAYNEQFF
clone size: .; D gene: TRBD2; V gene: TRBV5-1; CDR3 length: 16; J gene: TRBJ2-7; CDR3 DNA: TGCGCCAGCAGCGGCTTCCCGGGGACTAGAGGTTACGAGCAGTACTTC; CDR3 protein: CASSGFPGTRGYEQYF
clone size: .; D gene: .; V gene: TRBV30; CDR3 length: 15; J gene: TRBJ2-1; CDR3 DNA: TGTGCCTGGATCCGACGGGACTCGGCTTTGCATGAGCAGTTCTTC; CDR3 protein: CAWIRRDSALHEQFF
clone size: .; D gene: .; V gene: TRBV7-2; CDR3 length: 14; J gene: TRBJ2-7; CDR3 DNA: TGTGCCAGCAGTTACTCCGGGACCAACTACGAGCAGTACTTC; CDR3 protein: CASSYSGTNYEQYF
clone size: .; D gene: TRBD1; V gene: TRBV19; CDR3 length: 13; J gene: TRBJ2-1; CDR3 DNA: TGTGCCAGTAGCGGGACAGGAGATCTTGAGCAGTTCTTC; CDR3 protein: CASSGTGDLEQFF
clone size: .; D gene: .; V gene: TRBV4-3; CDR3 length: 14; J gene: TRBJ1-1; CDR3 DNA: TGCGCCAGCAGCCAAGGAAAGGGGTGGACTGAAGCTTTCTTT; CDR3 protein: CASSQGKGWTEAFF
clone size: .; D gene: .; V gene: TRBV5-4; CDR3 length: 13; J gene: TRBJ1-1; CDR3 DNA: TGTGCCAGCAGCCCCGGACAGAACACTGAAGCTTTCTTT; CDR3 protein: CASSPGQNTEAFF
clone size: .; D gene: TRBD1; V gene: TRBV28; CDR3 length: 15; J gene: TRBJ2-7; CDR3 DNA: TGTGCCAGCAGGCGGGGACAGGGGGTCTCCTACGAGCAGTACTTC; CDR3 protein: CASRRGQGVSYEQYF
clone size: .; D gene: TRBD1; V gene: TRBV9; CDR3 length: 16; J gene: TRBJ2-2; CDR3 DNA: TGTGCCAGCAGCCTATGGACAGGGGGGGTCTCCGGGGAGCTGTTTTTT; CDR3 protein: CASSLWTGGVSGELFF
clone size: .; D gene: .; V gene: TRBV7-9; CDR3 length: 15; J gene: TRBJ1-1; CDR3 DNA: TGTGCCAGCAGCTTAGTAAGCCAGAAGAACACTGAAGCTTTCTTT; CDR3 protein: CASSLVSQKNTEAFF
clone size: .; D gene: .; V gene: TRBV9; CDR3 length: 15; J gene: TRBJ2-6; CDR3 DNA: TGTGCCAGCAGCTCCCGTGGACTGAGGGCCAACGTCCTGACTTTC; CDR3 protein: CASSSRGLRANVLTF
clone size: .; D gene: TRBD2; V gene: TRBV28; CDR3 length: 15; J gene: TRBJ2-1; CDR3 DNA: TGTGCCAGCAGTCTTAGTAGCGGGAGGGCCGGTGAGCAGTTCTTC; CDR3 protein: CASSLSSGRAGEQFF
clone size: .; D gene: TRBD2; V gene: TRBV6-6; CDR3 length: 12; J gene: TRBJ2-7; CDR3 DNA: TGTGCCAGCAGAGGGACTACCACCGAGCAGTACTTC; CDR3 protein: CASRGTTTEQYF
clone size: .; D gene: TRBD2; V gene: TRBV27; CDR3 length: 16; J gene: TRBJ2-2; CDR3 DNA: TGTGCCAGCAGTTTTTTTACTAGCGGGAAAGGCGGGGAGCTGTTTTTT; CDR3 protein: CASSFFTSGKGGELFF
clone size: .; D gene: TRBD1; V gene: TRBV27; CDR3 length: 14; J gene: TRBJ2-7; CDR3 DNA: TGTGCCAGCCGAACCTTGGGACAGTATGGAGAGCAGTACTTC; CDR3 protein: CASRTLGQYGEQYF
clone size: .; D gene: TRBD2; V gene: TRBV19; CDR3 length: 15; J gene: TRBJ2-1; CDR3 DNA: TGTGCCACTTCCGGTAGCGGGCCGTCCTACAATGAGCAGTTCTTC; CDR3 protein: CATSGSGPSYNEQFF
clone size: .; D gene: .; V gene: TRBV5-1; CDR3 length: 12; J gene: TRBJ2-5; CDR3 DNA: TGCGCCAGCAGCTTGGAGGGAGAGACCCAGTACTTC; CDR3 protein: CASSLEGETQYF
clone size: .; D gene: TRBD1; V gene: TRBV7-2; CDR3 length: 14; J gene: TRBJ1-5; CDR3 DNA: TGTGCCAGCAGCAGGACAGGGCTAAATCAGCCCCAGCATTTT; CDR3 protein: CASSRTGLNQPQHF
clone size: once; D gene: .; V gene: TRBV7-2; CDR3 length: 15; J gene: TRBJ2-1; CDR3 DNA: TGTGCCAGCAGCCATATAGGGGTGATCTGGGGTGAGCAGTTCTTC; CDR3 protein: CASSHIGVIWGEQFF
clone size: .; D gene: .; V gene: TRBV5-1; CDR3 length: 14; J gene: TRBJ2-3; CDR3 DNA: TGCGCCAGCAGCTTGGGGTTGACGACAGATACGCAGTATTTT; CDR3 protein: CASSLGLTTDTQYF
clone size: .; D gene: .; V gene: TRBV7-9; CDR3 length: 16; J gene: TRBJ1-4; CDR3 DNA: TGTGCCAGCAGCCCAGCGAGTGGGGACCTTAATGAAAAACTGTTTTTT; CDR3 protein: CASSPASGDLNEKLFF
clone size: .; D gene: TRBD1; V gene: TRBV28; CDR3 length: 16; J gene: TRBJ1-5; CDR3 DNA: TGTGCCAGCAGTTCTTGGACAGGCTATAGCAATCAGCCCCAGCATTTT; CDR3 protein: CASSSWTGYSNQPQHF
clone size: .; D gene: .; V gene: TRBV10-3; CDR3 length: 14; J gene: TRBJ1-2; CDR3 DNA: TGTGCCATCAGTGAGTCGGGAGACAACTATGGCTACACCTTC; CDR3 protein: CAISESGDNYGYTF
clone size: .; D gene: .; V gene: TRBV27; CDR3 length: 16; J gene: TRBJ2-7; CDR3 DNA: TGTGCCAGCAGTTTAAAACCCGGCCCGGGAGCCTACGAGCAGTACTTC; CDR3 protein: CASSLKPGPGAYEQYF
clone size: .; D gene: TRBD2; V gene: TRBV7-2; CDR3 length: 18; J gene: TRBJ2-1; CDR3 DNA: TGTGCCAGCAGCTTAGCACCCCGGACTAGCGGGAGGGTTGATGAGCAGTTCTTC; CDR3 protein: CASSLAPRTSGRVDEQFF
clone size: .; D gene: .; V gene: TRBV7-2; CDR3 length: 17; J gene: TRBJ1-5; CDR3 DNA: TGTGCCAGCAGCTTAGGGTTAGGGGGGCATGGCAATCAGCCCCAGCATTTT; CDR3 protein: CASSLGLGGHGNQPQHF
clone size: .; D gene: .; V gene: TRBV10-3; CDR3 length: 12; J gene: TRBJ1-1; CDR3 DNA: TGTGCCATCGGAATGGGGCAGGCTGAAGCTTTCTTT; CDR3 protein: CAIGMGQAEAFF
clone size: .; D gene: TRBD1; V gene: TRBV6-5; CDR3 length: 13; J gene: TRBJ2-7; CDR3 DNA: TGTGCCAGCAGTACAGGGGGGCGGTACGAGCAGTACTTC; CDR3 protein: CASSTGGRYEQYF
clone size: .; D gene: .; V gene: TRBV18; CDR3 length: 15; J gene: TRBJ1-1; CDR3 DNA: TGTGCCAGCTCACCACAGGGTCGACCGAACACTGAAGCTTTCTTT; CDR3 protein: CASSPQGRPNTEAFF
clone size: .; D gene: .; V gene: TRBV2; CDR3 length: 11; J gene: TRBJ2-3; CDR3 DNA: TGTGCCAGCAGTGATTCAGATACGCAGTATTTT; CDR3 protein: CASSDSDTQYF
clone size: once; D gene: TRBD2; V gene: TRBV18; CDR3 length: 15; J gene: TRBJ2-1; CDR3 DNA: TGTGCCAGCTCTCCGGGACTAGCGGAATACAATGAGCAGTTCTTC; CDR3 protein: CASSPGLAEYNEQFF
clone size: .; D gene: .; V gene: TRBV6-5; CDR3 length: 13; J gene: TRBJ2-5; CDR3 DNA: TGTGCCAGCAGTTACTCGGTAGGCGAGACCCAGTACTTC; CDR3 protein: CASSYSVGETQYF
clone size: .; D gene: TRBD1; V gene: TRBV2; CDR3 length: 16; J gene: TRBJ1-1; CDR3 DNA: TGTGCCAGCAGTCGCCAATTGCAGGGGGCGAACACTGAAGCTTTCTTT; CDR3 protein: CASSRQLQGANTEAFF
clone size: .; D gene: .; V gene: TRBV9; CDR3 length: 14; J gene: TRBJ1-4; CDR3 DNA: TGTGCCAGCAGCCACAACGGGTATGCAGAAAAACTGTTTTTT; CDR3 protein: CASSHNGYAEKLFF
clone size: .; D gene: TRBD2; V gene: TRBV2; CDR3 length: 15; J gene: TRBJ2-7; CDR3 DNA: TGTGCCAGCAGTGTGAGACTAGCGGGAGGCTACGAGCAGTACTTC; CDR3 protein: CASSVRLAGGYEQYF
clone size: .; D gene: TRBD1; V gene: TRBV27; CDR3 length: 20; J gene: TRBJ1-1; CDR3 DNA: TGTGCCAGCAGTTTATGGGGGAGATTTACGAGATTGGACAGGGGCACTGAAGCTTTCTTT; CDR3 protein: CASSLWGRFTRLDRGTEAFF
clone size: once; D gene: TRBD1; V gene: TRBV4-3; CDR3 length: 16; J gene: TRBJ2-2; CDR3 DNA: TGCGCCAGCAGCCAAGAGAATGGTAGGGGGCCCCGGGAGCTGTTTTTT; CDR3 protein: CASSQENGRGPRELFF
clone size: .; D gene: .; V gene: TRBV21-1; CDR3 length: 16; J gene: TRBJ2-7; CDR3 DNA: TGTGCCAGCAGCAAAGAGAAAGGGGCGGGACACTACGAGCAGTACTTC; CDR3 protein: CASSKEKGAGHYEQYF
clone size: .; D gene: .; V gene: TRBV18; CDR3 length: 15; J gene: TRBJ1-2; CDR3 DNA: TGTGCCAGCTCACCATCCGAGAGGGTAGACTATGGCTACACCTTC; CDR3 protein: CASSPSERVDYGYTF